The entry below gives a single T cell receptor beta chain sequence along with its context. Its antigen remains unidentified. CDR3 size: 13 residues. Germline V gives CDR1 SGHDN, CDR2 FVKESK. The ends were cut back, 3 bases at V and 4 bases at J, with 9 bases in the middle. The method was immunoSEQ multiplex PCR; TCRdb's version includes in-frame clones alone and lacks a portion of them. The profile shows about 44,000 clones, over 85% of them singletons. This sample is part of a study of cytomegalovirus exposure and HLA in healthy donors. About the study: It was reported in a later analysis that the same platform had been used for the 110 or so validation repertoires as for the roughly 710 first-cohort repertoires.

General observations from the study: A later analysis found first-cohort TCR clusters tended to co-occur in the 90 to 150 validation repertoires.

Sequenced sample: PBMCs. The chain uses TRBV14 and TRBJ1-2, with no clear D. The origin of this receptor is a woman under 30 in good health and CMV-seronegative. The CDR3 loop is CASSQLGFYGYTF. The CDR3 DNA reads TGTGCCAGCAGCCAGCTCGGGTTCTATGGCTACACCTTC.